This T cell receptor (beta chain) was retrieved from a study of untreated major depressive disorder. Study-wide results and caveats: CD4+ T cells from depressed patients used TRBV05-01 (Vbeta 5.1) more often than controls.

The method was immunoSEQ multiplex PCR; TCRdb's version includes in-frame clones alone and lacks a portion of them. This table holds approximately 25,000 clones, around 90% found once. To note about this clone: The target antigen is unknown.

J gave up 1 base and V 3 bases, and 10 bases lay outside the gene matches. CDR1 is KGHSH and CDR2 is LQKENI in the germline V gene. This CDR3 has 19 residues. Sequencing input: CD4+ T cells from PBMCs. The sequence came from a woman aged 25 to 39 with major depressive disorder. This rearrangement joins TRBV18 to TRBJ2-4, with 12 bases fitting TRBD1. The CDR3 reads CASSPPGQGANSAKNIQYF. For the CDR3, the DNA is TGTGCCAGCTCACCCCCGGGACAGGGGGCAAATAGCGCCAAAAACATTCAGTACTTC.